These 23 T cell receptor beta chains were all obtained from the same sample, sequenced in a study of cytomegalovirus exposure and HLA in healthy donors. Vbeta (60) and Jbeta (13) primers were used in the PCR. Here immunoSEQ multiplex PCR was the method, and the copy in TCRdb shows in-frame clones only, minus some. The sample shows about 93,000 clones, 65% of them seen only once. Sequenced material: PBMCs. All receptors come from a boy aged 5-17 years in good health and CMV-seropositive.

V is TRBV10-1 and J is TRBJ2-7; 9 bases are shared with TRBD1. There are 16 residues in the CDR3. CDR1 and CDR2 (germline): WNHNN, SYGVQD (reference sequence). Trimming removed 3 bases from V and 4 bases from J; junction bases left unmatched: 10. The CDR3, as DNA: TGCGCCAGCAGTGACCCGACCCTCGGACAGGGGTACGAGCAGTACTTC. This translates into CASSDPTLGQGYEQYF.

The chain joins TRBV27 to TRBJ1-2; 8 bases map to TRBD1. V lost 4 bases, J lost 7 bases, and 5 bases stayed unmatched. The CDR3 extends over 13 amino acids. CDR1 and CDR2 from the germline V gene are MNHEY and SMNVEV (reference sequence). DNA of the CDR3: TGTGCCAGCAGTTCCGGACAGGGCGGTGGCTACACCTTC. Its translation: CASSSGQGGGYTF.

This clone was seen a few times. V and J are TRBV2 and TRBJ2-3; TRBD2 aligns across 10 bases. The CDR3 contains 15 residues. Germline V lookup: CDR1 SNHLY, CDR2 FYNNEI. V gave up 5 bases and J gave up 2 bases; unmatched junction bases: 4. DNA for the CDR3: TGTGCCAGCAGTAGCGGGAGGGCCTCCACAGATACGCAGTATTTT. Its protein product is CASSSGRASTDTQYF.

This clone was seen a handful of times. The chain has TRBV5-1 and TRBJ2-3, with D possibly TRBD2 on 6 matching bases. Germline CDR1 is SGHRS and CDR2 is YFSETQ. V lost 3 bases to trimming and J lost 6 bases, with 11 bases between them. This CDR3 is built from 13 residues. The CDR3 reads CASSSPGRDTQYF. The CDR3 DNA follows: TGCGCCAGCAGCTCGCCGGGGAGGGATACGCAGTATTTT.

This rearrangement joins TRBV5-1 to TRBJ2-1; D gene unclear. Germline assignment: CDR1 SGHRS and CDR2 YFSETQ. The V end lost 4 bases, the J end lost 9 bases, and 17 bases lay between the germline ends. The CDR3 runs 14 residues. The CDR3 reads CASSTQPATGEQFF. The CDR3 nucleotides read TGCGCCAGCAGCACCCAGCCCGCGACGGGTGAGCAGTTCTTC.

The gene calls are TRBV11-2 and TRBJ2-2; possibly TRBD2 for D (5 bases). Trimming removed 5 bases at V and 2 bases at J, with 12 bases between. The CDR3 has 15 amino acids. Germline CDR1 SGHAT, CDR2 FQNNGV. CDR3 sequence: CASSGGSANTGELFF. CDR3 bases: TGTGCCAGCAGCGGTGGTAGCGCAAACACCGGGGAGCTGTTTTTT.

The rearrangement links TRBV2 to TRBJ2-7, with a possible D match to TRBD2 (6 bases). This CDR3 has 13 residues. Germline-derived CDR1 and CDR2 are SNHLY and FYNNEI. V was shortened by 6 bases and J by 3 bases, with 12 bases between the two germline ends. CDR3 sequence: CASRSGWDYEQYF. CDR3 in DNA: TGTGCCAGCAGGAGCGGGTGGGACTACGAGCAGTACTTC.

The chain links TRBV9 to TRBJ2-1; 10 bases line up with TRBD2. Germline V gives CDR1 SGDLS, CDR2 YYNGEE. This CDR3 comprises 18 residues. V trimming: 0 bases; J trimming: 2 bases; junction bases outside the gene matches: 8. The CDR3 region has the DNA TGTGCCAGCAGCGTAGCTATTTGGACTAGCGGTACCTACAATGAGCAGTTCTTC. Translation gives CASSVAIWTSGTYNEQFF.

The genes are TRBV18 and TRBJ1-5, with 8 bases identical to TRBD1. The trim removed 2 bases at V and 6 bases at J, leaving 12 bases unmatched. The CDR3 is 17 amino acids. Germline V gives CDR1 KGHSH, CDR2 LQKENI. DNA for the CDR3: TGTGCCAGCTCACCAAATTTGGCAGGGGGCACGGGTCAGCCCCAGCATTTT. Protein sequence: CASSPNLAGGTGQPQHF.

The CDR3 sequence: CASSQDFFVTGNTEAFF. The DNA of the CDR3 is TGCGCCAGCAGCCAAGATTTTTTCGTGACGGGGAACACTGAAGCTTTCTTT. The chain joins TRBV4-3 to TRBJ1-1; D ambiguous. The germline gives CDR1 LGHNA, CDR2 YSLEER. V lost 0 bases, J lost 1 base, and 15 bases lay in between. The CDR3 contains 17 residues.

This clone was seen a few times. The chain uses TRBV2 and TRBJ1-1; D perhaps matches TRBD1 (6 bases). The CDR3 covers 13 residues. CDR1 is SNHLY, CDR2 FYNNEI, per germline. Trimming took 5 bases from V and 1 from J, leaving 8 bases between them. DNA of the CDR3: TGTGCCAGCAGTATGGACAGGAACACTGAAGCTTTCTTT. It yields the protein CASSMDRNTEAFF.

This sequence joins TRBV19 and TRBJ1-5; possibly TRBD1 for D (5 bases). This CDR3 contains 16 residues. Trimming took 2 bases from V and 2 from J, leaving 13 bases between them. The V gene's germline CDR1 is LNHDA and CDR2 SQIVND (reference sequence). The CDR3 region has the DNA TGTGCCAGTAGTATAAGGTCAGGGAAAGGCAATCAGCCCCAGCATTTT. It is translated as CASSIRSGKGNQPQHF.

CDR3 loop: CASSRWTSGGLTDTQYF. Here the CDR3 DNA reads TGTGCCAGCAGCCGGTGGACTAGCGGGGGGTTAACAGATACGCAGTATTTT. The rearrangement links TRBV5-4 to TRBJ2-3; 14 positions agree with TRBD2. The CDR3 is 17 amino acids. Germline CDR1 reads SGHNT; CDR2 reads YYREEE (reference sequence). V was clipped by 4 bases and J by 3 bases; unmatched bases: 7.

This rearrangement joins TRBV19 to TRBJ1-2; tentatively, D is TRBD1 (5 bases). CDR3 size: 15 residues. CDR1 is LNHDA, CDR2 SQIVND, per germline (reference sequence). V lost 5 bases and J lost 0, with 13 bases in between. Here the CDR3 DNA reads TGTGCCAGTAGTTGGAGGGGAGAAGCTAACTATGGCTACACCTTC. Translating gives CASSWRGEANYGYTF. Full variable domain (missing parts from reference TRBV19 and TRBJ1-2): DGGITQSPKYLFRKEGQNVTLSCEQNLNHDAMYWYRQDPGQGLRLIYYSQIVNDFQKGDIAEGYSVSREKKESFPLTVTSAQKNPTAFYLCASSWRGEANYGYTFGSGTRLTVV.

This clone was found a few times. This chain links TRBV12-5 with TRBJ1-4, with a possible D match to TRBD1 (6 bases). The CDR3 totals 16 residues. Germline loops: CDR1 LGHNT, CDR2 FRNRAP. Trimming shortened V by 4 bases and J by 8 bases, and 20 bases separated the two germline ends. This CDR3 is CASGSWQRGGREKLFF. The CDR3 coding sequence is TGTGCTAGTGGTTCGTGGCAAAGGGGGGGGCGGGAAAAACTGTTTTTT. Based on the CDR3 plus reference TRBV12-5 and TRBJ1-4, the full variable domain is DARVTQTPRHKVTEMGQEVTMRCQPILGHNTVFWYRQTMMQGLELLAYFRNRAPLDDSGMPKDRFSAEMPDATLATLKIQPSEPRDSAVYFCASGSWQRGGREKLFFGSGTQLSVL.

This clone has a single count. Other DNA sequences in the sample encode the same CDR3. The chain couples TRBV7-8 to TRBJ2-2, with D maybe TRBD1 (5 bases). V was shortened by 5 bases and J by 2 bases, with 12 bases between the two germline ends. Germline V lookup: CDR1 SGHVS, CDR2 FQNEAQ. The CDR3 consists of 15 residues. The CDR3 sequence is CASSPGRTNTGELFF. The CDR3 DNA is TGTGCCAGCAGCCCCGGACGGACAAACACCGGGGAGCTGTTTTTT.

The chain joins TRBV7-9 to TRBJ2-1; tentatively, D is TRBD2 (6 bases). The CDR3 runs to 15 residues. Germline V gives CDR1 SEHNR, CDR2 FQNEAQ (reference sequence). V lost 4 bases, J lost 10 bases, and 20 bases lay in between. CDR3 sequence: CASSSTRGGEGEQFF. The CDR3 nucleotides read TGTGCCAGCAGCTCAACCCGCGGCGGGGAAGGCGAGCAGTTCTTC.

This clone appeared a few times. The chain has TRBV5-1 and TRBJ2-7, with 9 bases that match TRBD1. This CDR3 region has 15 residues. Germline lookup yields CDR1 SGHRS and CDR2 YFSETQ. Trimming removed 6 bases from V and 2 bases from J; junction bases left unmatched: 9. CDR3 protein: CASTLTGTGTYEQYF. The CDR3 coding sequence is TGCGCCAGCACCCTAACCGGGACAGGGACCTACGAGCAGTACTTC.

V and J are TRBV29-1 and TRBJ2-7, with 7 bases identical to TRBD1. The V gene's germline CDR1 is SQVTM and CDR2 ANQGSEA. The junction had 8 bases not matched to a gene; V was cut back by 6 bases and J by 0 bases. The CDR3 totals 14 residues. The DNA for the CDR3 is TGCAGCGTCAGGAGACAGGGAAGCTCCTACGAGCAGTACTTC. Its translation: CSVRRQGSSYEQYF.

This rearrangement joins TRBV11-2 to TRBJ1-1, with D unresolved. Trimming pared 0 bases from V and 1 base from J, leaving 9 bases between. Germline values: CDR1 SGHAT, CDR2 FQNNGV. The CDR3 runs 15 residues. The CDR3 DNA follows: TGTGCCAGCAGCTTAGATGGACTCAAGAACACTGAAGCTTTCTTT. Translation gives CASSLDGLKNTEAFF.

This clone occurred a few times. This sequence joins TRBV2 and TRBJ2-2; 9 bases align to TRBD1. This CDR3 is built from 16 residues. CDR1 and CDR2 from the germline V gene are SNHLY and FYNNEI. V was pared by 7 bases and J by 3 bases, with 9 bases of the junction left unmatched. The CDR3: CASTPSGTGYTGELFF. The CDR3 coding sequence is TGTGCCAGCACCCCCTCCGGGACAGGGTACACCGGGGAGCTGTTTTTT.

The table lists this clone with a count of one. This rearrangement joins TRBV30 to TRBJ1-3; D remains unclear. The germline V gene has CDR1 GTSNPN and CDR2 SVGIG (reference sequence). V was cut by 2 bases and J by 4 bases, with 3 bases left in between. This CDR3 is 11 amino acids long. CDR3 in DNA: TGTGCCTGGAGTCAAGGAAACACCATATATTTT. This codes for CAWSQGNTIYF.

The rearrangement links TRBV4-3 to TRBJ2-1; TRBD2 aligns across 8 bases. CDR1 and CDR2 (germline): LGHNA, YSLEER. The CDR3 loop spans 16 amino acids. V trimming: 3 bases; J trimming: 2 bases; junction bases outside the gene matches: 6. The CDR3, as DNA: TGCGCCAGCAGCCACGTGGGGACTAGGGCCTACAATGAGCAGTTCTTC. The encoded protein is CASSHVGTRAYNEQFF.